This T cell receptor beta chain was sequenced during a study of T cell responses to AZD1222 COVID-19 vaccine. Study-wide results and limits: Spike-specific TCR breadth and depth were elevated following two AZD1222 doses. Epitopes outside B.1.351 and B.1.1.7 mutated regions reportedly drew nearly half of spike TCRs. There were vaccine-associated CD4 TCRs across spike, dominant at 160-218 and 743-854.

V was shortened by 4 bases and J by 4 bases, with 14 bases between the two germline ends. The germline CDR1 and CDR2 sequences are MDHEN and SYDVKM. The CDR3 runs to 15 residues. Details on this clone: The target antigen is unknown.

Repertoires were generated with immunoSEQ multiplex PCR, while TCRdb's copy carries only in-frame clones and drops some. Of 120,000 or so clones in the sample, approximately 89% are singletons; the top ten hold around 4.5%. The V gene is TRBV28, the J gene TRBJ1-5, with D possibly matching TRBD1 (5 bases). The source was peripheral blood, collected on day 0 of AZD1222 vaccination. The TCR was taken from an adult in good health. The CDR3 region has the DNA TGTGCCAGCAGTTGGTCGGGGGATGGGAATCAGCCCCAGCATTTT. Amino acid sequence: CASSWSGDGNQPQHF.